This T cell receptor (beta chain) emerged from a study of control samples from healthy donors and cancer patients. CDR1 and CDR2 from the germline V gene are MNHEY and SMNVEV (reference sequence). Trimming left V 8 bases short and J 0 bases short, with 8 bases between. This CDR3 is 13 amino acids long. The repertoire was sequenced with immunoSEQ multiplex PCR; TCRdb's copy has only in-frame clones and lacks some. The data show 100,000 to 150,000 clones, just under 90% seen once. The chain employs TRBV27 and TRBJ1-3; D is unresolved. The clonotype comes from a man aged 45-65 years with head and neck cancer. The sequenced sample was PBMCs. The CDR3 DNA sequence: TGTGCCAGCGGGTTAGGCTCTGGAAACACCATATATTTT. Residues: CASGLGSGNTIYF.